What follows are 3 T cell receptor beta chains derived from one specimen sequenced in a study of OX40 agonist ivuxolimab in advanced cancers. Data came from immunoSEQ multiplex PCR; TCRdb stores just in-frame clones and leaves some out. The repertoire holds 65,000 to 90,000 clones, with about 88% as singletons. The sample in question was CD4+ or CD8+ T cells sorted from blood, obtained in a trial of the OX40 agonist ivuxolimab. These receptors all come from an adult with an advanced solid tumor such as melanoma, head and neck, liver or kidney cancer.

V usage is TRBV2 and J usage is TRBJ1-1, with TRBD1 matching over 8 bases. Trimming at V came to 6 bases and at J to 10 bases, leaving 7 bases not matched to a gene. Germline CDR1 reads SNHLY; CDR2 reads FYNNEI. The CDR3 runs to 12 residues. CDR3 amino acids: CASSEDRVRAFF. The CDR3 DNA follows: TGTGCCAGCAGCGAGGACAGGGTCAGAGCTTTCTTT.

CDR3 amino acids: CAISAGTGINQPQHF. The CDR3 nucleotides read TGTGCCATCAGTGCGGGGACAGGGATTAATCAGCCCCAGCATTTT. The chain employs TRBV10-3 and TRBJ1-5, with 9 bases identical to TRBD1. The CDR3 runs 15 residues. V dropped 4 bases and J dropped 4; count of bases not matched to a gene: 5. Germline V gives CDR1 ENHRY, CDR2 SYGVKD.

The rearrangement links TRBV2 to TRBJ2-3; D remains ambiguous. This CDR3 comprises 11 residues. V lost 6 bases and J 4 bases, leaving 5 bases between the germline ends. Per germline, CDR1 SNHLY and CDR2 FYNNEI. CDR3: CASSGADTQYF. The CDR3 DNA reads TGTGCCAGCAGCGGAGCAGATACGCAGTATTTT.